Given below is one T cell receptor beta chain in context. Reverse transcribing all isolated RNA meant expressed TCRB transcripts were sequenced. Naive, central memory and regulatory T cell samples came to a mean of approximately 3.57 million reads. The table came from immunoSEQ multiplex PCR; TCRdb's copy has only in-frame clones and leaves some out. This sample has about 360,000 clones, with around an eighth found just once. The sample is drawn from a study of beta chain features in type 1 diabetes. What was sequenced was naive CD4+ T cells from blood. The receptor was isolated from a man between 18 and 35 years old in good health.

In DNA form, the CDR3 reads TGTGCCAGCAGTTTATCCGGACTAGCGACGAACACCGGGGAGCTGTTTTTT. Protein sequence: CASSLSGLATNTGELFF. The gene calls are TRBV28 and TRBJ2-2; 9 bases align to TRBD2. Trimming removed 1 base from V and 0 bases from J; junction bases left unmatched: 3. There are 17 residues in the CDR3. CDR1 is MDHEN, CDR2 SYDVKM, per germline.